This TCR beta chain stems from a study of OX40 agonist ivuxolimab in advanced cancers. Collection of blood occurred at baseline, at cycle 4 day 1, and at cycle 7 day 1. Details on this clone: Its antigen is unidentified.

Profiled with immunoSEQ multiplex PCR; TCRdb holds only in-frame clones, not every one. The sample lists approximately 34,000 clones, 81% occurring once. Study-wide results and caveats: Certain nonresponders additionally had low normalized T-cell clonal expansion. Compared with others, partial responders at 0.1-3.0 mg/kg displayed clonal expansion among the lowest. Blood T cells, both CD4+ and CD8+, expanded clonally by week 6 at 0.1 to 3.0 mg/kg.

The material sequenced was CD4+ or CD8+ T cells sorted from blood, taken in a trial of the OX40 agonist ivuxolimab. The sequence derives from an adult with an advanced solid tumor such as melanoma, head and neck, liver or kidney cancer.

The CDR3 is CASSQGRPFQETQYF. The CDR3 region has the DNA TGCGCCAGCAGCCAAGGAAGGCCATTCCAAGAGACCCAGTACTTC. The gene calls are TRBV4-3 and TRBJ2-5; D gene uncertain. Germline CDR1 reads LGHNA; CDR2 reads YSLEER. Between the trimmed V and J ends, which lost 1 base and 1 base, there was a span of 10 bases. This CDR3 contains 15 residues.